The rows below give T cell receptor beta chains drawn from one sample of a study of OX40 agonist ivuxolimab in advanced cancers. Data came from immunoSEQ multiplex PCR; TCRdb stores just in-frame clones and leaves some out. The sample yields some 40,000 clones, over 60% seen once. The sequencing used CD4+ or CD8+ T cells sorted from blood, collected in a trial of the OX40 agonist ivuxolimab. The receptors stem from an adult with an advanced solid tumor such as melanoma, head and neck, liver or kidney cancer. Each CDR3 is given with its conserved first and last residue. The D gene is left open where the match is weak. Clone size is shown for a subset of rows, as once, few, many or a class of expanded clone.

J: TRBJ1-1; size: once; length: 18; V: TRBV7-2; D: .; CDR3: CASSSKRTGNRRVTEAFF; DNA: TGTGCCAGCAGCTCCAAACGTACAGGGAATAGACGGGTCACTGAAGCTTTCTTT
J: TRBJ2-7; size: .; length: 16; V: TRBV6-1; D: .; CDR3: CASSDDRLPFSYEQYF; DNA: TGTGCCAGCAGTGACGACAGGCTGCCCTTCTCCTACGAGCAGTACTTC
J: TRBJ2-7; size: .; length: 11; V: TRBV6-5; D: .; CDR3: CASLRSREQYF; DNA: TGTGCCAGCTTGAGGAGCCGCGAGCAGTACTTC
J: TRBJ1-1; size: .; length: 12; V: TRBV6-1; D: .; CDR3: CASSWAETEAFF; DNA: TGTGCCAGCAGTTGGGCCGAGACTGAAGCTTTCTTT
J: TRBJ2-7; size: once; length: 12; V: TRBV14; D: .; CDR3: CASSQVPVKQYF; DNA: TGTGCCAGCAGCCAAGTACCCGTAAAGCAGTACTTC
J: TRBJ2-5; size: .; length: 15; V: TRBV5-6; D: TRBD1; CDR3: CASSTAGTGQETQYF; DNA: TGTGCCAGCAGCACAGCCGGGACAGGACAAGAGACCCAGTACTTC
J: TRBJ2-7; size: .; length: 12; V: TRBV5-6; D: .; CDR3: CASSFRRHEQYF; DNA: TGTGCCAGCAGCTTTAGGAGGCACGAGCAGTACTTC
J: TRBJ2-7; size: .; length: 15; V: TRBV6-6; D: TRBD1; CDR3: CASRDRGQGGDEQYF; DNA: TGTGCCAGCAGGGATAGAGGACAGGGAGGAGACGAGCAGTACTTC
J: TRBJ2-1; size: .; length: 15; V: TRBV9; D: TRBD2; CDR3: CASSVGAGGPNEQFF; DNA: TGTGCCAGCAGCGTAGGGGCGGGGGGGCCGAATGAGCAGTTCTTC
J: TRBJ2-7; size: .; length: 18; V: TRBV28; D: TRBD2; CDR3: CASSFLVTSSGGTYEQYF; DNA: TGTGCCAGCAGTTTCCTCGTTACCTCTAGCGGGGGAACCTACGAGCAGTACTTC
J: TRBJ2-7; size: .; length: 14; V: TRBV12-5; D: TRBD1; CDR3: CASGPPGQGYEQYF; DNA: TGTGCTAGTGGTCCACCGGGACAGGGCTACGAGCAGTACTTC
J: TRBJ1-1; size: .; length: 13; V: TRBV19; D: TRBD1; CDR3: CASSLTGRTEAFF; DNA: TGTGCCAGTAGTCTGACAGGGAGAACTGAAGCTTTCTTT
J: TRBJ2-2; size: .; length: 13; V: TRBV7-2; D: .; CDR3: CASSFRGSGELFF; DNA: TGTGCCAGCAGCTTTCGCGGGTCCGGGGAGCTGTTTTTT
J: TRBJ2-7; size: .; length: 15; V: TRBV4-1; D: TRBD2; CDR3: CASSQDRLAVYEQYF; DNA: TGCGCCAGCAGCCAAGATCGGCTAGCGGTCTACGAGCAGTACTTC
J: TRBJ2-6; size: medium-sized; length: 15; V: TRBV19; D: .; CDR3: CASSIGWGGANVLTF; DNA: TGTGCCAGTAGTATTGGGTGGGGTGGGGCCAACGTCCTGACTTTC
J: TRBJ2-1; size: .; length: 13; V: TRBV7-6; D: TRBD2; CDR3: CASSYGLVNEQFF; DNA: TGTGCCAGCAGCTACGGACTAGTCAATGAGCAGTTCTTC
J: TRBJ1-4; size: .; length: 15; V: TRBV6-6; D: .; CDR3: CASSSAGATNEKLFF; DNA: TGTGCCAGCAGCTCCGCGGGGGCCACTAATGAAAAACTGTTTTTT
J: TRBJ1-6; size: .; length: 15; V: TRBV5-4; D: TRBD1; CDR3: CASSVSGGGNSPLHF; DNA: TGTGCCAGCAGCGTCTCAGGGGGCGGGAATTCACCCCTCCACTTT
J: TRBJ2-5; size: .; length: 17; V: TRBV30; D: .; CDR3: CAWTPWGAGDVQETQYF; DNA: TGTGCCTGGACCCCGTGGGGAGCAGGGGACGTTCAAGAGACCCAGTACTTC
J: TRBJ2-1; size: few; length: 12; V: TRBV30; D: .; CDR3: CAWSASETQQFF; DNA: TGTGCCTGGAGTGCCTCCGAGACCCAGCAGTTCTTC
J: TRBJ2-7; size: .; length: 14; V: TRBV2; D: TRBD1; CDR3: CASSDHGQGYEQYF; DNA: TGTGCCAGCAGTGATCACGGACAGGGCTACGAGCAGTACTTC
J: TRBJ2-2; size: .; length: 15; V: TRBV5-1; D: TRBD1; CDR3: CASRPGTGNAGELFF; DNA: TGCGCCAGCAGACCCGGGACAGGGAACGCCGGGGAGCTGTTTTTT
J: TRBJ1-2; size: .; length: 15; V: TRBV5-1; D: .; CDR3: CASSLAGGDNYGYTF; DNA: TGCGCCAGCAGCTTGGCGGGCGGTGATAACTATGGCTACACCTTC
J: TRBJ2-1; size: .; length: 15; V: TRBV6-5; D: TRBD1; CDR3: CASRLTGGINNEQFF; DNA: TGTGCCAGCAGATTGACAGGGGGGATAAACAATGAGCAGTTCTTC
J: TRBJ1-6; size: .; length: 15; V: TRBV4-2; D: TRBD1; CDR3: CASSNARGNGSPLHF; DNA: TGTGCCAGCAGCAATGCCAGGGGGAACGGATCACCCCTCCACTTT
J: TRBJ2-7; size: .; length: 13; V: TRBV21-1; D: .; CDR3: CASPGTASYEQYF; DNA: TGTGCCAGCCCCGGGACAGCCTCCTACGAGCAGTACTTC
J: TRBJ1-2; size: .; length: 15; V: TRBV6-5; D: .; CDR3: CASTDIGGDVYGYTF; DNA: TGTGCCAGCACCGATATTGGGGGGGACGTCTATGGCTACACCTTC
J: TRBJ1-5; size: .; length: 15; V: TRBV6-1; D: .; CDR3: CASSEWVRGNQPQHF; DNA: TGTGCCAGCAGTGAATGGGTTCGGGGTAATCAGCCCCAGCATTTT
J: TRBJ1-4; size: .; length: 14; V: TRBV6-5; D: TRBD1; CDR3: CASRAGTGYEKLFF; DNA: TGTGCCAGCAGGGCCGGGACAGGGTATGAAAAACTGTTTTTT